This T cell receptor beta chain derives from a study of technical replicates of blood from a handful of donors. Here immunoSEQ multiplex PCR was the method, and the copy in TCRdb shows in-frame clones only, minus some. The sample carries under 85,000 clones, 93% recorded once. This clonotype was sampled from a human donor in good health. The specimen was T cells isolated from PBMCs.

Written as DNA, the CDR3 is TGTGCCAGCAGTTTTGGAGGCAATGAGCAGTTCTTC. Translation: CASSFGGNEQFF. The chain recombines TRBV27 with TRBJ2-1; TRBD2 is a possible D gene (5 bases). This CDR3 has 12 residues. Germline CDR1 reads MNHEY; CDR2 reads SMNVEV (reference sequence). Trimming removed 3 bases at V and 6 bases at J, with 6 bases between.